This T cell receptor (beta chain) was observed in a study of regulatory T cells in long-lasting Graves disease. Whole-study findings and limits: Persistent disease showed a preference for TRBV28, TRBJ1-2 and TRBJ2-5.

In its sample, this clonotype was seen many times. Its matching antigen is unknown. This CDR3 has 15 amino acids. Trimming removed 6 bases from V and 3 bases from J; junction bases left unmatched: 10. Both iRepertoire HTBI primers and Arm-PCR of CDR3 regions were used to build the TCR beta libraries. MiXCR, applied by TCRdb to the multiplex PCR reads, yields one record per CDR3 protein. The repertoire has fewer than 350,000 distinct CDR3 sequences, about a sixth of them found once; the top ten carry about two fifths. As for time point: newly diagnosed GD, antithyroid drugs for less than 3 months. The TCR library was made from RNA that had been extracted from PBMCs in TRIzol.

Material: peripheral blood mononuclear cells (PBMCs), obtained at new diagnosis, from a patient treated with antithyroid drugs. The sequence was obtained from a female donor with Graves disease. This chain uses TRBV12-3 or TRBV12-4 with TRBJ2-7, with TRBD1 matching over 8 bases. The CDR3 reads CASSTDRGWDYEQYF. CDR3 coding DNA: TGTGCCAGCAGCACCGACAGGGGATGGGACTACGAGCAGTACTTC.